The clone carrying this T cell receptor (beta chain) was counted many times. Its specificity is unknown. The CDR3 has 13 amino acids. In germline, CDR1 is LNHNV, CDR2 YYDKDF (reference sequence). With 0 bases removed from V and 9 bases from J, the gap between germline ends came to 11 bases. The source of the sample is a study of T cells in Graves' hyperthyroidism and ophthalmopathy. Study outcomes and limitations: Most expanded thyroid clonotypes above 0.001 also appeared in blood.

Amplification targeted TCR beta CDR3 regions from RNA transcripts. Carried out on the TCR CDR3, a first-round RT-PCR used the HTBI primer set. TCRdb called the multiplex PCR reads again in MiXCR, with one record for every CDR3 protein. The table lists about 210,000 distinct CDR3 sequences, 17% of them singletons. The sequence was collected from a man aged 50-60 years with Graves' hyperthyroidism. Sequenced input: blood. This rearrangement joins TRBV15 to TRBJ2-5, with D tentatively TRBD1 or TRBD2 (6 bases each). DNA of the CDR3: TGTGCCACCAGCAGAGATAGGGGGGAGGCCCAGTACTTC. The encoded protein is CATSRDRGEAQYF.